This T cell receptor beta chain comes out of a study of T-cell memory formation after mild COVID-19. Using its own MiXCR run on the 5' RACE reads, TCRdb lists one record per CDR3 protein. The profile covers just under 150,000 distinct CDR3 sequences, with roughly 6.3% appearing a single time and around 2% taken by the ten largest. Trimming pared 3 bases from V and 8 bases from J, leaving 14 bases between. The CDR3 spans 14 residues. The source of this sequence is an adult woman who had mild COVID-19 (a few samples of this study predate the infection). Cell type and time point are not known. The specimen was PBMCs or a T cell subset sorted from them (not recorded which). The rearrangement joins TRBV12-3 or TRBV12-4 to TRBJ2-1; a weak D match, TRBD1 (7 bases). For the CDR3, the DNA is TGTGCCAGCAGTTTTCGGTCCAGGGGGGATGAGCAGTTCTTC. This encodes CASSFRSRGDEQFF.